Listed below are T cell receptor beta chains from one sample, sequenced in a study of T cells after yellow fever vaccination. TCRdb used MiXCR to reprocess the 5' RACE reads, holding one entry per CDR3 protein. The data contain about 340,000 distinct CDR3 sequences, around 3.9% of them seen just once; the ten biggest clones take up roughly 24%. Sequenced material: PBMCs, taken 5 days after the yellow fever booster vaccination. The receptors come from a man between 18 and 35 years old who received the YFV17D yellow fever vaccine. Each CDR3 is given with its conserved first and last residue. Fields, in order: clone size, J gene, V gene, D gene, CDR3 DNA, CDR3 protein. A D gene is named only where the DNA matches it firmly. The size entry is marked missing in some rows and otherwise reads once, few, many or a size class.

many TRBJ2-2 TRBV7-2 - TGTGCCAGCAGCTTAGTAGAAGGAATCGGGGAGCTGTTTTTT CASSLVEGIGELFF
many TRBJ2-1 TRBV5-6 - TGTGCCAGCAGCTTGAACCAGGGAAGGTACAATGAGCAGTTCTTC CASSLNQGRYNEQFF
many TRBJ1-2 TRBV29-1 - TGCAGCGTTTCCCCGGCCGGGAGCACCCATACCCGTTATGGCTACACCTTC CSVSPAGSTHTRYGYTF
- TRBJ1-4 TRBV4-3 - TGCGCCAGCAGCGGGGAGAGGGGAATACGTGAAAAACTGTTTTTT CASSGERGIREKLFF
- TRBJ2-1 TRBV20-1 - TGCAGTGCTAGAGGGACAGAATACAATGAGCAGTTCTTC CSARGTEYNEQFF
many TRBJ2-6 TRBV4-3 - TGCGCCAGCAGCCGGACAGTTAACTCTGGGGCCAACGTCCTGACTTTC CASSRTVNSGANVLTF
many TRBJ2-4 TRBV6-1 - TGTGCCAGCAGTGATGGGGCCAAAAACATTCAGTACTTC CASSDGAKNIQYF
- TRBJ2-7 TRBV6-2/TRBV6-3 - TGTGCCAGCAGTCCGGGACACTCAGCTGACGAGCAGTACTTC CASSPGHSADEQYF
- TRBJ2-7 TRBV4-2 - TGTGCCAGCAGCCAAGATGGCCAGGGGGGCTACGAGCAGTACTTC CASSQDGQGGYEQYF
many TRBJ2-3 TRBV5-6 - TGTGCCAGCAGCTTTACGTTCGTAGGGCCAACGGTGGGAGATACGCAGTATTTT CASSFTFVGPTVGDTQYF
many TRBJ2-1 TRBV7-2 TRBD2 TGTGCCAGCAGCGGACCGGGACTAAGCGCGGGCAACAATGAGCAGTTCTTC CASSGPGLSAGNNEQFF
many TRBJ1-1 TRBV4-1 - TGCGCCAGCAGCCAAGTGGGTCAGGGAGGGAGGTACACTGAAGCTTTCTTT CASSQVGQGGRYTEAFF
- TRBJ1-2 TRBV6-2/TRBV6-3 - TGTGCCAGCAGTTACGCCGTTATCTATGGCTACACCTTC CASSYAVIYGYTF
few TRBJ1-5 TRBV18 - TGTGCCAGCCAGGAACGAGCAAGTGAGCCCCAGCATTTT CASQERASEPQHF
- TRBJ1-2 TRBV15 TRBD1 TGTGCCACCAGTACGGACAGGGCATACTATGGCTACACCTTC CATSTDRAYYGYTF
- TRBJ2-1 TRBV3-1 - TGTGCCAGCAGCCAAGAAAGGGGACCAGGGCAGTTCTTC CASSQERGPGQFF
many TRBJ2-3 TRBV4-2 - TGTGCCAGCAGCCAAGATCGGGATACGCAGTATTTT CASSQDRDTQYF
- TRBJ1-1 TRBV27 - TGTGCCAGCAGTTTGGGGGAGAAGACTGAAGCTTTCTTT CASSLGEKTEAFF
few TRBJ2-3 TRBV4-2 - TGTGCCAGCAGCCAAGGACGGAATGGGCCGGATACGCAGTATTTT CASSQGRNGPDTQYF
- TRBJ1-2 TRBV12-3/TRBV12-4 TRBD1 TGTGCCAGCAGTTTAAAAACAGGGGGCGCCTATGGCTACACCTTC CASSLKTGGAYGYTF
many TRBJ1-1 TRBV30 - TGCGCTCTGGGGCGTGGTTTTGGGACTGAAGCTTTCTTT CALGRGFGTEAFF
- TRBJ1-2 TRBV7-9 - TGTGCCAGCAGCAAAACAGGCCTGGATGGCTACACCTTC CASSKTGLDGYTF
- TRBJ2-1 TRBV4-1 TRBD2 TGCGCCAGCAGTACTCGGCCACTAGCGCCCCAGGGAGGGCAGTTCTTC CASSTRPLAPQGGQFF
few TRBJ2-5 TRBV11-2 TRBD2 TGTGCCAGCAGCTACGGACTAGCGGGGATCGGGGGGGAGACCCAGTACTTC CASSYGLAGIGGETQYF
- TRBJ2-1 TRBV7-2 TRBD2 TGTGCCAGCAGCCCGGGACTAACCGGGGTTGAGCAGTTCTTC CASSPGLTGVEQFF
few TRBJ1-5 TRBV19 - TGTGCCAGTAGTGCGGGGAATCCGGGTCAGCCCCAGCATTTT CASSAGNPGQPQHF
many TRBJ1-4 TRBV7-2 TRBD1 TGTGCCAGCAGCTCAAGGGGACAGCAAAAACTGTTTTTT CASSSRGQQKLFF
- TRBJ1-3 TRBV14 TRBD1 TGTGCCAGCAGCCAAGGAAGGGGGCATTCGGGAAACACCATATATTTT CASSQGRGHSGNTIYF
few TRBJ2-1 TRBV12-3/TRBV12-4 TRBD2 TGTGCCAGCAGCCCCCAATGGGGACTAGCGGGGGGCCTACACTACAATGAGCAGTTCTTC CASSPQWGLAGGLHYNEQFF
few TRBJ1-5 TRBV12-3/TRBV12-4 - TGTGCCAGCAGCCCCCTCCTAATCGATCAGCCCCAGCATTTT CASSPLLIDQPQHF
many TRBJ1-1 TRBV7-2 - TGTGCCAGCAGCCTAGTAGGGGGGGAGCAGGCTTTCTTT CASSLVGGEQAFF
few TRBJ2-4 TRBV6-4 - TGTGCCAGCAGTGACGGGGGAGATGGTAGCATTCAGTACTTC CASSDGGDGSIQYF
many TRBJ2-1 TRBV5-1 - TGCGCCAGCAGCTTGGGGGCGGCGTTGGGGACAAGAACGTTCTTC CASSLGAALGTRTFF
- TRBJ1-2 TRBV4-1 - TGCGCCAGCAGCCAAGACAGGGGCCGAGTCTATGGCTACACCTTC CASSQDRGRVYGYTF
- TRBJ1-4 TRBV19 - TGTGCCAGTACCGCGGGGGGCCTAACTAATGAAAAACTGTTTTTT CASTAGGLTNEKLFF
many TRBJ2-1 TRBV9 TRBD2 TGTGCCAGCAGCCCTGGACTAGCGGGGTACAATGAGCAGTTCTTC CASSPGLAGYNEQFF
many TRBJ1-2 TRBV7-9 TRBD1 TGTGCCAGCAGCCGACAGGGGGCCTTTTATGGCTACACCTTC CASSRQGAFYGYTF
many TRBJ2-2 TRBV30 TRBD1 TGTGCCTGGAACTACGGACAGGGGAACGGGGAGCTGTTTTTT CAWNYGQGNGELFF
many TRBJ2-5 TRBV7-2 - TGTGCCAGCAGCTTTATTTGGGGGAATGACGGGACCCAGTACTTC CASSFIWGNDGTQYF
- TRBJ1-5 TRBV20-1 TRBD1 TGCAGTGCTAGTACGAAGACAGGGAACAATCAGCCCCAGCATTTT CSASTKTGNNQPQHF
many TRBJ1-1 TRBV4-2 - TGTGCCAGCAGCCAAGAACAGTCCATGAACACTGAAGCTTTCTTT CASSQEQSMNTEAFF
- TRBJ2-1 TRBV4-3 TRBD2 TGCGCCAGCAGCCAAGTAGCGGGGTCTTTGTACAATGAGCAGTTCTTC CASSQVAGSLYNEQFF
few TRBJ2-5 TRBV7-2 TRBD2 TGTGCCAGCAGGCAGCGGGGGAACGCAGAGACCCAGTACTTC CASRQRGNAETQYF
- TRBJ1-5 TRBV28 - TGTGCCAGCAGGGGATCGTATAGCAATCAGCCCCAGCATTTT CASRGSYSNQPQHF
- TRBJ2-2 TRBV18 - TGTGCCAGCTCACCCGAGGTATCGTTGAGAACCGGGGAGCTGTTTTTT CASSPEVSLRTGELFF
- TRBJ1-1 TRBV4-1 TRBD1 TGCGCCAGCAGCTATCGGACAGGGCGTAACACTGAAGCTTTCTTT CASSYRTGRNTEAFF